This TCR beta chain was profiled in a study of blood T cells in healthy people across ages. For the second PCR, which ran for about 6 to 11 cycles, a sample-barcoded 5' primer and a J-beta primer mix were used. With 12 random nucleotides, a template-switch adaptor tagged each individual cDNA molecule. TCRdb reanalysed the 5' RACE reads using MiXCR and keeps one entry per CDR3 protein. The sample carries about 680,000 distinct CDR3 sequences, approximately 49% recorded once. This clonotype was counted a single time. The clonotype originates from an older woman in good health. Sequenced input: blood.

The CDR3 is CASSNPSHSFEPTFSGANVLTF. CDR3 DNA sequence: TGTGCCAGCAGCAACCCGAGCCATTCGTTCGAACCCACCTTCTCTGGGGCCAACGTCCTGACTTTC. The rearrangement joins TRBV21-1 to TRBJ2-6. TRBV21-1 is listed as a pseudogene. The length of the CDR3 is 22 residues.